What follows are 17 T cell receptor beta chains derived from one specimen sequenced in a study of shared clonotypes between healthy human individuals. Sequencing used immunoSEQ multiplex PCR; TCRdb keeps in-frame clones, though not all of them. The table shows about 590,000 clones, with 95% to 96% occurring only once. Naivety among CD8 cells was defined by CD45RO negativity and positive CCR7 selection, thereby excluding terminally differentiated effector memory CD45RA+ cells. The sequenced sample was naive CD8+ T cells sorted from blood. These receptors were collected from a woman aged 25 to 39 in good health.

To note about this clone: Other DNA sequences in this specimen translate into the identical CDR3. The chain has TRBV7-8 and TRBJ2-3; maybe TRBD2 (5 bases). V shed 1 base and J shed 2 bases, with 10 bases lying between them. The CDR3 is 15 residues long. Germline V gene sequence: CDR1 SGHVS, CDR2 FQNEAQ. CDR3 bases: TGTGCCAGCAGCTTAGAGAGGGCGCTCACAGATACGCAGTATTTT. It codes for CASSLERALTDTQYF.

Only a few counts were recorded for this clone. The chain recombines TRBV27 with TRBJ2-3; D is tentatively TRBD1 or TRBD2 (5 bases each). The V end was cut by 5 bases, the J end by 4 bases, with 16 bases between. CDR3 size: 15 residues. The germline V gene encodes CDR1 MNHEY and CDR2 SMNVEV (reference sequence). DNA of the CDR3: TGTGCCAGCAGTCCGACCGGGACCCACCCAGATACGCAGTATTTT. This translates into CASSPTGTHPDTQYF.

This chain links TRBV27 with TRBJ2-7; D remains unclear. Trimming pared 6 bases from V and 2 bases from J, leaving 14 bases between. The CDR3 totals 14 residues. Germline V lookup: CDR1 MNHEY, CDR2 SMNVEV (reference sequence). The CDR3 loop is CASRIAGTAYEQYF. CDR3 nucleotide sequence: TGTGCCAGCAGAATAGCCGGCACAGCCTACGAGCAGTACTTC.

The gene calls are TRBV6-5 and TRBJ1-1, with a tentative D call TRBD1 (5 bases). The CDR3 spans 14 residues. V dropped 8 bases and J dropped 3 bases, with 16 bases sitting between them. Germline CDR1 MNHEY, CDR2 SVGAGI. CDR3 protein: CASGGDPGDTEAFF. CDR3 DNA: TGTGCCAGCGGCGGGGACCCCGGGGACACTGAAGCTTTCTTT.

V usage is TRBV7-2 and J usage is TRBJ2-1; D tentatively fits TRBD1 or TRBD2 (5 bases each). In germline, CDR1 is SGHTA, CDR2 FQGNSA. The CDR3 runs to 15 residues. V lost 7 bases and J lost 0, with 13 bases in between. DNA of the CDR3: TGTGCCAGCACCACGGGACCGAGCTCCTACAATGAGCAGTTCTTC. Protein sequence: CASTTGPSSYNEQFF.

This clone has just one count. The V gene is TRBV28, the J gene TRBJ2-2; TRBD2 matches 7 bases. The V segment lost 4 bases and the J segment 0 bases; nucleotides outside the gene matches: 5. Germline V gene sequence: CDR1 MDHEN, CDR2 SYDVKM. The CDR3 totals 16 residues. The chain's CDR3 is CASSYRLATNTGELFF. CDR3 in DNA: TGTGCCAGCAGTTACCGACTAGCCACGAACACCGGGGAGCTGTTTTTT.

The rearrangement links TRBV4-1 to TRBJ2-7; 8 bases line up with TRBD2. Germline V gene lookup returns CDR1 MGHRA and CDR2 YSYEKL. The J segment lost 7 bases and the V segment lost 1 base, leaving 6 bases of the junction unmatched. This CDR3 has 14 residues. The CDR3 coding sequence is TGCGCCAGCAGCCAAGTGCGGGGGGCTCGGGAGCAGTACTTC. This gives the protein CASSQVRGAREQYF.

This clone was seen once. This chain joins TRBV28 and TRBJ2-7, with D maybe TRBD2 (5 bases). CDR3 length: 16 residues. The V end lost 6 bases, the J end lost 1 base, and 19 bases lay between the germline ends. Germline-derived CDR1 and CDR2 are MDHEN and SYDVKM. The CDR3 bases are TGTGCCAGCAGCTGGGCGGTCCATTCGGGGTCCTACGAGCAGTACTTC. Translating it yields CASSWAVHSGSYEQYF.

The chain links TRBV27 to TRBJ1-1; D unclear. The length of the CDR3 is 15 residues. V shed 7 bases and J shed 1 base, with 16 bases lying between them. Germline lookup yields CDR1 MNHEY and CDR2 SMNVEV (reference sequence). The chain's CDR3 is CASKAAPGGNTEAFF. CDR3 bases: TGTGCCAGCAAAGCCGCGCCCGGAGGGAACACTGAAGCTTTCTTT.

This clone has more than one count but fewer than ten. The chain is built from TRBV10-3 and TRBJ1-3; no clear D. V was shortened by 6 bases and J by 0 bases, with 12 bases between the two germline ends. Per the germline V gene, CDR1 is ENHRY and CDR2 is SYGVKD. CDR3 size: 15 residues. CDR3 DNA sequence: TGTGCCATCAGCCCGGACGTACACTCTGGAAACACCATATATTTT. Translating gives CAISPDVHSGNTIYF.

The chain has TRBV28 and TRBJ1-2; tentatively, D is TRBD1 (6 bases). The CDR3 length is 13 residues. The V end was cut by 2 bases, the J end by 5 bases, with 9 bases between. Per germline, CDR1 MDHEN and CDR2 SYDVKM. CDR3 bases: TGTGCCAGCAGTTTAGGCAGGGGTTATGGCTACACCTTC. The encoded protein is CASSLGRGYGYTF.

This rearrangement joins TRBV19 to TRBJ1-1; D is unclear. V was pared by 8 bases and J by 14 bases, with 21 bases between. Germline lookup yields CDR1 LNHDA and CDR2 SQIVND (reference sequence). The CDR3 loop spans 12 amino acids. Written as DNA, the CDR3 is TGTGCCAGTCGGACCACCCCGGGATACAGATTCTTT. Its translation: CASRTTPGYRFF.

The chain links TRBV29-1 to TRBJ2-5, with 9 bases identical to TRBD1. J was trimmed by 3 bases and V by 1 base; bases with no gene match: 6. Germline values: CDR1 SQVTM, CDR2 ANQGSEA. The CDR3 has 15 amino acids. The CDR3 loop is CSVEGDREGKETQYF. CDR3 DNA sequence: TGCAGCGTTGAAGGGGACAGGGAGGGGAAAGAGACCCAGTACTTC.

The chain couples TRBV2 to TRBJ2-7, with 9 bases lining up with TRBD1. In germline, CDR1 is SNHLY, CDR2 FYNNEI. This CDR3 region has 13 residues. V lost 10 bases, J lost 3 bases, and 7 bases stayed unmatched. The CDR3 sequence is CANSPGQGYEQYF. CDR3 DNA sequence: TGTGCCAACAGCCCGGGACAGGGCTACGAGCAGTACTTC.

The V and J genes are TRBV7-9 and TRBJ1-1, with 7 bases lining up with TRBD1. Germline V gives CDR1 SEHNR, CDR2 FQNEAQ (reference sequence). CDR3 length: 15 residues. Losses at the gene ends were 1 base for V and 7 bases for J; bases not matched to a gene: 9. The CDR3 here is CASSLGKGQPYEAFF. CDR3 nucleotides: TGTGCCAGCAGCTTAGGGAAGGGACAGCCCTATGAAGCTTTCTTT.

This sequence joins TRBV5-6 and TRBJ2-1; the match to TRBD2 covers 7 bases. The germline V gene encodes CDR1 SGHDT and CDR2 YYEEEE. With 2 bases clipped from V and 6 bases from J, the junction kept 5 bases outside the gene matches. This CDR3 is 14 amino acids long. The CDR3 sequence: CASSLVGGPNEQFF. The DNA for the CDR3 is TGTGCCAGCAGCTTAGTGGGAGGGCCCAATGAGCAGTTCTTC.

The J gene is TRBJ1-5, the V gene TRBV7-8; D remains ambiguous. V was clipped by 5 bases and J by 1 base, with 15 bases between them. CDR3 size: 16 residues. From germline, CDR1 is SGHVS and CDR2 FQNEAQ. CDR3 amino acids: CASSASAADSNQPQHF. Here the CDR3 DNA reads TGTGCCAGCAGCGCCTCCGCGGCGGACAGCAATCAGCCCCAGCATTTT. Supplemented by reference TRBV7-8 and TRBJ1-5, the full variable domain reads GAGVSQSPRYKVAKRGQDVALRCDPISGHVSLFWYQQALGQGPEFLTYFQNEAQLDKSGLPSDRFFAERPEGSVSTLKIQRTQQEDSAVYLCASSASAADSNQPQHFGDGTRLSIL.